A selection of T cell receptor beta chains follows, all from one sample in a study of CD8+ T cells in alopecia areata. Data came from immunoSEQ multiplex PCR; TCRdb stores just in-frame clones and leaves some out. This sample has under 350,000 clones; more than 45% occur once, and the top ten carry around 1.8%. The sample consisted of CD4+ T cells sorted from blood, taken at week 24, from a patient treated with tofacitinib. These receptors all come from a human donor with alopecia areata. CDR3s include the opening cysteine and the closing phenylalanine or tryptophan. The D gene is left open where the match is weak. Clone size is not always given. Where it is, it says once, few, many or a class for expanded clones.

clone_size j_call d_call v_call cdr3_aa cdr3_nt
once TRBJ2-4 - TRBV7-9 CASSLAPRLLAKNIQYF TGTGCCAGCAGCTTAGCCCCCAGGCTCCTAGCCAAAAACATTCAGTACTTC
- TRBJ1-6 - TRBV4-1 CASSPPASPLHF TGCGCCAGCAGCCCCCCGGCTTCACCCCTCCACTTT
- TRBJ1-6 - TRBV2 CASQNMGSPLHF TGTGCCAGCCAAAATATGGGGTCACCCCTCCACTTT
- TRBJ2-5 - TRBV5-1 CASSLLGQPQETQYF TGCGCCAGCAGCTTGCTGGGACAACCCCAAGAGACCCAGTACTTC
- TRBJ1-6 - TRBV6-5 CASSYRGSPLHF TGTGCCAGCAGTTACAGAGGGTCACCCCTCCACTTT
- TRBJ2-6 - TRBV9 CASSAIWGSGANVLTF TGTGCCAGCAGCGCCATTTGGGGCTCTGGGGCCAACGTCCTGACTTTC
few TRBJ2-5 - TRBV6-6 CASSYSTFQETQYF TGTGCCAGCAGTTACTCGACTTTCCAAGAGACCCAGTACTTC
few TRBJ2-4 - TRBV29-1 CSVGGLAKNIQYF TGCAGCGTTGGTGGCCTAGCCAAAAACATTCAGTACTTC
- TRBJ2-3 - TRBV19 CASSIRLEDTQYF TGTGCCAGTAGTATCCGACTAGAAGATACGCAGTATTTT
- TRBJ2-1 TRBD1 TRBV7-9 CASRDRGNEQFF TGTGCCAGCAGGGACAGGGGTAATGAGCAGTTCTTC
- TRBJ1-2 TRBD1 TRBV19 CAGYSGTGGYYGYTF TGTGCCGGTTACTCCGGGACAGGGGGTTACTATGGCTACACCTTC
- TRBJ2-2 TRBD1 TRBV30 CAWGTGGAGELFF TGTGCCTGGGGGACAGGTGGGGCCGGGGAGCTGTTTTTT
- TRBJ2-5 TRBD2 TRBV27 CASSPVAGGQGTQYF TGTGCCAGCAGTCCGGTAGCGGGGGGGCAAGGGACCCAGTACTTC
few TRBJ2-5 - TRBV6-1 CASRELGETQYF TGTGCCAGCAGGGAACTGGGAGAGACCCAGTACTTC
few TRBJ1-2 - TRBV7-2 CASRDLKTNYGYTF TGTGCCAGCAGGGACCTCAAGACTAACTATGGCTACACCTTC
- TRBJ2-7 TRBD1 TRBV2 CASSEERGTGGYEQYF TGTGCCAGCAGTGAAGAAAGGGGGACAGGTGGCTACGAGCAGTACTTC
- TRBJ2-5 - TRBV5-6 CASSLRDAGGLETQYF TGTGCCAGCAGCTTACGGGACGCCGGTGGGTTAGAGACCCAGTACTTC
- TRBJ1-2 - TRBV30 CAWSRQRFNYGYTF TGTGCCTGGAGCCGACAGAGATTTAACTATGGCTACACCTTC
- TRBJ2-5 - TRBV7-9 CASSLGLAGAYF TGTGCCAGCAGCTTAGGCCTAGCAGGAGCTTACTTC
few TRBJ1-1 - TRBV6-5 CASSYGEAGTEAFF TGTGCCAGCAGTTACGGCGAGGCCGGGACTGAAGCTTTCTTT
- TRBJ2-7 - TRBV25-1 CASSELSRVSCMFYEQYF TGTGCCAGCAGTGAATTAAGCAGGGTGAGTTGTATGTTCTACGAGCAGTACTTC
few TRBJ2-2 - TRBV4-1 CASSQERSGELFF TGCGCCAGCAGCCAAGAGAGGAGCGGGGAGCTGTTTTTT
- TRBJ1-2 - TRBV29-1 CSADGQIFSYGYTF TGCAGCGCCGATGGACAGATCTTCAGCTATGGCTACACCTTC
- TRBJ1-3 - TRBV4-1 CASSQDKGNTIYF TGCGCCAGCAGCCAAGACAAGGGAAACACCATATATTTT
- TRBJ2-5 TRBD1 TRBV27 CASKRTGVEETQYF TGTGCCAGCAAGCGGACAGGGGTAGAAGAGACCCAGTACTTC
- TRBJ2-1 TRBD1 TRBV7-2 CASSSPGGHYNEQFF TGTGCCAGCAGCTCCCCAGGGGGCCACTACAATGAGCAGTTCTTC
- TRBJ1-5 - TRBV5-1 CASSLGYSNQPQHF TGCGCCAGCAGCTTGGGGTATAGCAATCAGCCCCAGCATTTT
- TRBJ1-2 - TRBV7-2 CASSFDHNYGYTF TGTGCCAGCAGCTTTGACCATAACTATGGCTACACCTTC
few TRBJ1-5 - TRBV18 CASSPLGGAEQPQHF TGTGCCAGCTCACCACTGGGGGGCGCGGAGCAGCCCCAGCATTTT
- TRBJ2-5 TRBD1 TRBV10-3 CAISGDRAGETQYF TGTGCCATCAGTGGAGACAGGGCGGGCGAGACCCAGTACTTC
- TRBJ2-2 - TRBV27 CASSLSGVVRELFF TGTGCCAGCAGTTTGTCTGGGGTCGTTCGGGAGCTGTTTTTT
- TRBJ2-7 TRBD1 TRBV7-9 CASSPDRASYEQYF TGTGCCAGCAGCCCAGACAGGGCTTCCTACGAGCAGTACTTC
few TRBJ2-6 - TRBV15 CATSRVPAGANVLTF TGTGCCACCAGCAGAGTTCCCGCTGGGGCCAACGTCCTGACTTTC
- TRBJ1-5 TRBD1 TRBV6-5 CASRYRGGQPQHF TGTGCCAGCAGATACAGGGGAGGTCAGCCCCAGCATTTT
once TRBJ1-1 - TRBV4-1 CASSPKRAGRNALNTEAFF TGCGCCAGCAGCCCCAAGAGGGCAGGGAGAAATGCCTTGAACACTGAAGCTTTCTTT
- TRBJ1-2 TRBD1 TRBV12-5 CASALGQGINYGYTF TGTGCTAGTGCCCTGGGACAGGGAATAAACTATGGCTACACCTTC
- TRBJ2-3 TRBD2 TRBV5-1 CASSRGEDTQYF TGCGCCAGCAGCCGGGGGGAGGATACGCAGTATTTT
- TRBJ2-4 - TRBV11-3 CASSSSGHIQYF TGTGCCAGCAGCTCCTCAGGGCACATTCAGTACTTC
- TRBJ1-1 TRBD1 TRBV19 CASSLTGVTEAFF TGTGCCAGTAGTTTGACAGGGGTCACTGAAGCTTTCTTT
- TRBJ1-6 TRBD1 TRBV5-1 CASSLGQGANPLHF TGCGCCAGCAGCTTGGGACAGGGGGCGAATCCCCTCCACTTT
- TRBJ2-7 TRBD2 TRBV15 CATSSLLAGVDEQYF TGTGCCACCAGCAGCCTACTAGCGGGGGTCGACGAGCAGTACTTC
- TRBJ2-1 - TRBV30 CAWSVRGTVVGEQFF TGTGCCTGGAGTGTCCGGGGGACAGTTGTTGGTGAGCAGTTCTTC
medium-sized TRBJ2-2 - TRBV9 CASNSGPRTGELFF TGTGCCAGCAACAGCGGACCCCGTACCGGGGAGCTGTTTTTT
- TRBJ2-2 - TRBV29-1 CSVEVRRAGNTGELFF TGCAGCGTTGAAGTTAGGAGGGCAGGGAACACCGGGGAGCTGTTTTTT
few TRBJ2-5 - TRBV6-6 CASSGTGETQYF TGTGCCAGCAGTGGGACCGGAGAGACCCAGTACTTC
- TRBJ1-2 - TRBV30 CAWSDISGYTF TGTGCCTGGAGTGACATCAGTGGCTACACCTTC
once TRBJ2-7 - TRBV30 CAWSVSPKAYEQYF TGTGCCTGGAGTGTATCTCCGAAGGCCTACGAGCAGTACTTC
- TRBJ2-2 - TRBV18 CASSPPPAPTGELFF TGTGCCAGCTCACCACCCCCAGCCCCCACCGGGGAGCTGTTTTTT
- TRBJ2-7 - TRBV30 CAWRDSFPRYEQYF TGTGCCTGGAGGGACAGTTTCCCCCGCTACGAGCAGTACTTC
- TRBJ2-4 - TRBV15 CATSRTGNLRNIQYF TGTGCCACCAGCAGAACAGGGAATTTAAGAAACATTCAGTACTTC
few TRBJ2-1 - TRBV7-2 CASSPREPWKQFF TGTGCCAGCAGCCCCCGGGAGCCTTGGAAGCAGTTCTTC
- TRBJ2-7 - TRBV29-1 CSVARTFAYEQYF TGCAGCGTTGCCAGGACCTTTGCCTACGAGCAGTACTTC